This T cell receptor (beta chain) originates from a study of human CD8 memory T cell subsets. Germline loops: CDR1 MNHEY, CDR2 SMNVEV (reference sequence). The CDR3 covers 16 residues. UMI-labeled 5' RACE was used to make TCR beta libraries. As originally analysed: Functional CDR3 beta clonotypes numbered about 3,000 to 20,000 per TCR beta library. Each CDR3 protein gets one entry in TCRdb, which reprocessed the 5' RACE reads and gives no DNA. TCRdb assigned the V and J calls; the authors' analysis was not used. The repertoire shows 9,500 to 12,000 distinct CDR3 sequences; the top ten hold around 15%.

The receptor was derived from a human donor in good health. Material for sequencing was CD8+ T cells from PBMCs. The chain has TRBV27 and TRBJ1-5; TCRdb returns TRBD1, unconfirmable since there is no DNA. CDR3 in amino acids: CASSLSGGEGYQPQHF.